This TCR beta chain originates from a study of shared clonotypes between healthy human individuals. Using immunoSEQ multiplex PCR, the repertoire was profiled, and TCRdb retains in-frame clones only, with some absent. The data show about a million clones, about 74% seen once. The CDR3 sequence is 14 residues long. The V gene's germline CDR1 is WSHSY and CDR2 SAAADI. Trimming took off 2 bases at V and 8 bases at J, with 12 bases between the two ends. The receptor comes from a man younger than 35 in good health. The chain recombines TRBV10-2 with TRBJ1-4; no clear D. Material: memory CD4+ T cells sorted from blood. The subset denotes: CD45RA-negative fraction. The CDR3 is CASSEGQEGEKLFF. In DNA form, the CDR3 reads TGCGCCAGCAGTGAGGGGCAGGAAGGCGAAAAACTGTTTTTT.